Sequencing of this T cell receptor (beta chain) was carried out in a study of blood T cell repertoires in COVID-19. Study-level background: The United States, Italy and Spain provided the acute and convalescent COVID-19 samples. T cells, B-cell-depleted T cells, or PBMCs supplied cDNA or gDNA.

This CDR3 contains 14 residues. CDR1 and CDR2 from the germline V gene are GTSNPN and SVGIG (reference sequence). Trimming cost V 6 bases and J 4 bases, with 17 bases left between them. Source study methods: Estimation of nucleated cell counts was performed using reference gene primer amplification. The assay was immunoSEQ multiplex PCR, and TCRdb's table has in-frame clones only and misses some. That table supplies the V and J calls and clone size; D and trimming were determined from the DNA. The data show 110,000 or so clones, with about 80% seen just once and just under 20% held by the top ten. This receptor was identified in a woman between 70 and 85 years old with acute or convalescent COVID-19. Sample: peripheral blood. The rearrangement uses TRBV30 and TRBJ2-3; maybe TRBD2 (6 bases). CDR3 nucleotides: TGTGCCTGCTCGGACGCCGCGGGGTCAGATACGCAGTATTTT. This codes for CACSDAAGSDTQYF.